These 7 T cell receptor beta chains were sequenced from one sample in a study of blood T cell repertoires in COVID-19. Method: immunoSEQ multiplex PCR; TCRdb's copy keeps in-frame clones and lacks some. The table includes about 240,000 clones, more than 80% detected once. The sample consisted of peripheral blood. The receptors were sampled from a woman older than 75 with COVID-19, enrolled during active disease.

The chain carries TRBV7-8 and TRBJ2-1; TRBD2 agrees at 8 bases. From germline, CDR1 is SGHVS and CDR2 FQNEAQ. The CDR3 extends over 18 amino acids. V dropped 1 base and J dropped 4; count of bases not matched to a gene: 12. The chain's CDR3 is CASSLVQSGGMGYNEQFF. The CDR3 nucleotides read TGTGCCAGCAGCTTAGTTCAGAGCGGGGGAATGGGTTACAATGAGCAGTTCTTC.

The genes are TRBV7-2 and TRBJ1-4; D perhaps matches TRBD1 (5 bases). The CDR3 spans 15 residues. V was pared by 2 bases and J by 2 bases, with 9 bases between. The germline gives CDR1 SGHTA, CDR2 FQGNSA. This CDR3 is CASSLYAGTNEKLFF. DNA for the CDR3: TGTGCCAGCAGCTTATATGCAGGGACTAATGAAAAACTGTTTTTT.

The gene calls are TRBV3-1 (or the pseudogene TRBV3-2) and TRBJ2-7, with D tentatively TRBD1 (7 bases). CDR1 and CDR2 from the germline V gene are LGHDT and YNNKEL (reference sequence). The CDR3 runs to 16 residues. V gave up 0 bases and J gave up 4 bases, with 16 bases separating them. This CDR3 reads CASSQEKGGQQYEQYF. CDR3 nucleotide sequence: TGTGCCAGCAGCCAAGAAAAGGGGGGACAGCAATACGAGCAGTACTTC.

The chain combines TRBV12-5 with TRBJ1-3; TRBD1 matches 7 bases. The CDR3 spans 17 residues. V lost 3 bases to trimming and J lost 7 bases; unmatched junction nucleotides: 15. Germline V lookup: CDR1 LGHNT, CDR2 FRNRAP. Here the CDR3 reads CASGLGQALRLGNTIYF. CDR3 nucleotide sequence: TGTGCTAGTGGTTTAGGACAGGCCCTTCGGCTGGGTAACACCATATATTTT.

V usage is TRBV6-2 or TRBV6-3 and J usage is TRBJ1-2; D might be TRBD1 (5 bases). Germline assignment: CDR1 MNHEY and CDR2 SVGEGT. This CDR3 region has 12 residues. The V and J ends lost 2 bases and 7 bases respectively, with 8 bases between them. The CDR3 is CASSYAGLGYTF. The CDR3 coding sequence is TGTGCCAGCAGTTACGCAGGGCTTGGCTACACCTTC.

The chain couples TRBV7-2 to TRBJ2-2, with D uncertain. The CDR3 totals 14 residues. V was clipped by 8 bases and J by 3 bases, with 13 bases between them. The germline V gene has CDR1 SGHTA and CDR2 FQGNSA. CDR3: CASGLQMDTGELFF. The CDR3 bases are TGTGCCAGCGGGTTACAGATGGACACCGGGGAGCTGTTTTTT.

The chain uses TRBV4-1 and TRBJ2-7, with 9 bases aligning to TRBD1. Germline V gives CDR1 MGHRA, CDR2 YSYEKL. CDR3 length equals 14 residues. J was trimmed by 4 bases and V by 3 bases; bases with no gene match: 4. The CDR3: CASSHGDRVYEQYF. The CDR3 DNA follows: TGCGCCAGCAGCCACGGGGACAGGGTTTACGAGCAGTACTTC.